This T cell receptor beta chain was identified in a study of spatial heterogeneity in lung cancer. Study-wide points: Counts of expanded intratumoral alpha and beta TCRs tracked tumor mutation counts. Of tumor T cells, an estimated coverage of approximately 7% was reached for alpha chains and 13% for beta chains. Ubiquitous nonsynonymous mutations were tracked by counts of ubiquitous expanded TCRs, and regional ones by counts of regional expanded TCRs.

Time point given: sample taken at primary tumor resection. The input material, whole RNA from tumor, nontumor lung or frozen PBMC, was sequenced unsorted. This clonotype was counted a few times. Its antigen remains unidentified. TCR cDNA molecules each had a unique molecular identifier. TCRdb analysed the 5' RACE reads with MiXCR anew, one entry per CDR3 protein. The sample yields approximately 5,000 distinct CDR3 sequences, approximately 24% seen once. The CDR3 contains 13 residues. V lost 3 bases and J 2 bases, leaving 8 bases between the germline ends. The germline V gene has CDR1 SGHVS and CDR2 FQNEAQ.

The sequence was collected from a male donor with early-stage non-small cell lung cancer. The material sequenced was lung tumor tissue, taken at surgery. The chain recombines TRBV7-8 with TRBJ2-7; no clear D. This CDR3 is CASSLGRTYEQYF. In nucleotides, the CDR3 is TGTGCCAGCAGCTTGGGCCGAACCTACGAGCAGTACTTC.